This TCR beta chain was observed in a study of blood T cell repertoires in COVID-19. Study information: Samples taken during acute and convalescent COVID-19 were collected in the United States, Italy and Spain. T cells, B-cell-depleted T cells, or PBMCs provided the cDNA or gDNA that served as material.

The germline CDR1 and CDR2 sequences are LNHDA and SQIVND (reference sequence). The CDR3 loop spans 15 amino acids. The V gene end was trimmed by 4 bases and the J gene end by 2 bases; junction bases not matched to a gene: 6. Authors' analysis steps: Quantification of nucleated cells was approximated via reference gene primer amplification. Only in-frame clones appear in the TCRdb table, and some are missing; sequencing was by immunoSEQ multiplex PCR. V and J calls plus clone size are reproduced from that table; the DNA served to infer D and trimming. The sample records about 28,000 clones, around 90% being singletons.

The sequenced sample consisted of peripheral blood. The source of this sequence is a man aged 55-75 years with active COVID-19. This chain connects TRBV19 to TRBJ2-7; TRBD1 matches 9 bases. CDR3 DNA: TGTGCCAGTAGTACATTCCGGGACAGGGCCTACGAGCAGTACTTC. Translated: CASSTFRDRAYEQYF.